Detailed here is one T cell receptor beta chain. Antigen: not known. This sample stems from a study of long-term antiretroviral therapy in people with HIV. Every one of the donors gave at least one pre-ART PBMC sample and at least two post-ART PBMC samples. It was version v3.0 of the immunoSEQ assay that was run at survey level. Sequenced by immunoSEQ multiplex PCR; TCRdb stores in-frame clones only, minus some. This sample carries about 20,000 clones, roughly 83% of them seen once, and the ten largest clones take 7% to 9.5%. General study results and limits: Unavailable data included ART adherence, viral resistance and therapy changes (switches in treatment). Whichever time point was examined, clones expanded before ART dominated the repertoire. Post-ART diversity increased but stayed below transplant donor controls.

Trimming removed 2 bases at V and 1 base at J, with 10 bases between. There are 15 residues in the CDR3. Germline CDR1 is MNHEY and CDR2 is SMNVEV (reference sequence). The chain links TRBV27 to TRBJ2-3; tentative D call: TRBD1 (5 bases). This TCR was recovered from a woman between 35 and 50 years old with HIV. The sequences come from unsorted PBMCs, collected 1.2 years after starting antiretroviral therapy. CDR3 residues: CASSLAPRGTDTQYF. The CDR3 DNA sequence: TGTGCCAGCAGTTTAGCACCCAGGGGCACAGATACGCAGTATTTT.